This is a list of T cell receptor beta chains from one sample in a study of persistence of HIV-infected CD4 T cells. These receptors are not linked to any known antigen. Sequencing was performed with immunoSEQ multiplex PCR; in TCRdb, only in-frame clones are kept and a portion is missing. The data show approximately 46,000 clones, around 90% seen once. Sequences were derived from CD4+ T cells sorted from PBMCs after roughly 17-hour stimulation, sampled from a patient who received antiretroviral therapy. Receptors originate from an adult woman with HIV who was CMV-seropositive. Each CDR3 is given with its conserved first and last residue. D genes are given only for firm matches. A row's size may be missing; if present it is once, few, many or a size class.

D	J	V	size	CDR3	DNA
-	TRBJ2-1	TRBV12-3/TRBV12-4	-	CASKGPAVHEQFF	TGTGCCAGCAAGGGACCAGCAGTCCATGAGCAGTTCTTC
-	TRBJ1-1	TRBV2	-	CASLGFVGTEAFF	TGTGCCAGCCTGGGGTTCGTGGGGACTGAAGCTTTCTTT
-	TRBJ1-2	TRBV2	few	CASSDGYGYTF	TGTGCCAGCAGTGACGGCTATGGCTACACCTTC
-	TRBJ2-6	TRBV6-5	-	CASRHRRSGANVLTF	TGTGCCAGCCGACACCGTCGCTCTGGGGCCAACGTCCTGACTTTC
TRBD1	TRBJ2-2	TRBV7-6	-	CASSRQGADTGELFF	TGTGCCAGCAGTCGGCAGGGGGCCGACACCGGGGAGCTGTTTTTT
-	TRBJ1-2	TRBV3-1/TRBV3-2	-	CASSPRNNYGYTF	TGTGCCAGCAGCCCCCGGAATAACTATGGCTACACCTTC
-	TRBJ1-6	TRBV7-9	few	CASSLRPGLDSPLHF	TGTGCCAGCAGCTTACGTCCAGGATTAGATTCACCCCTCCACTTT
TRBD2	TRBJ2-1	TRBV6-2/TRBV6-3	-	CASSYPNGLARNEQFF	TGTGCCAGCAGTTACCCCAATGGACTAGCGAGGAATGAGCAGTTCTTC
-	TRBJ1-2	TRBV5-4	-	CASSLGRGEGYTF	TGTGCCAGCAGCTTGGGCCGGGGGGAAGGCTACACCTTC
-	TRBJ2-3	TRBV5-8	-	CASSILGQSTDTQYF	TGTGCCAGCAGCATTTTGGGCCAGAGCACAGATACGCAGTATTTT
-	TRBJ1-1	TRBV9	-	CASSVDQGPNTEAFF	TGTGCCAGCAGCGTAGATCAGGGGCCGAACACTGAAGCTTTCTTT
-	TRBJ1-1	TRBV18	-	CASSPLNPAMNTEAFF	TGTGCCAGCTCACCATTAAACCCAGCTATGAACACTGAAGCTTTCTTT
-	TRBJ1-2	TRBV5-8	-	CASTFSQGLYGYTF	TGTGCCAGCACCTTTTCCCAGGGACTCTATGGCTACACCTTC
-	TRBJ2-1	TRBV27	-	CASSFESSYNEQFF	TGTGCCAGCAGTTTTGAGAGCTCCTACAATGAGCAGTTCTTC
TRBD2	TRBJ2-7	TRBV7-6	-	CASSLIPSGGGHSYEQYF	TGTGCCAGCAGCTTAATTCCTTCGGGGGGGGGCCACTCCTACGAGCAGTACTTC
-	TRBJ1-2	TRBV24-1	-	CATSDPRGGRQGYTF	TGTGCCACCAGTGATCCCCGGGGGGGGCGTCAAGGCTACACCTTC
-	TRBJ1-1	TRBV18	-	CASSPRGNTEAFF	TGTGCCAGCTCACCAAGGGGAAACACTGAAGCTTTCTTT
TRBD1	TRBJ1-2	TRBV20-1	-	CSASPRQGADGYTF	TGCAGTGCTAGTCCGCGACAGGGGGCCGATGGCTACACCTTC
TRBD1	TRBJ1-2	TRBV19	-	CASSIVPTGKVDYGYTF	TGTGCCAGTAGTATAGTTCCGACAGGGAAGGTCGACTATGGCTACACCTTC
-	TRBJ1-2	TRBV10-1	once	CAVGAGGYTF	TGCGCCGTCGGGGCTGGCGGCTACACCTTC
-	TRBJ1-2	TRBV18	-	CASSPGTDYGYTF	TGTGCCAGCTCACCCGGGACGGATTATGGCTACACCTTC
-	TRBJ2-7	TRBV7-2	-	CASSLAKPGPASSYEQYF	TGTGCCAGCAGCTTAGCGAAGCCGGGACCGGCGAGCTCCTACGAGCAGTACTTC
-	TRBJ2-2	TRBV4-3	-	CASSQDRWITTGELFF	TGCGCCAGCAGCCAAGATCGATGGATCACGACCGGGGAGCTGTTTTTT
-	TRBJ2-1	TRBV7-2	-	CASSSLGGSGEQFF	TGTGCCAGCAGCTCCTTAGGAGGCTCGGGTGAGCAGTTCTTC
-	TRBJ1-2	TRBV6-5	-	CASSLDGYGYTF	TGTGCCAGCAGTCTCGACGGCTATGGCTACACCTTC
-	TRBJ1-3	TRBV28	-	CASFTTGYSGNTIYF	TGTGCCAGCTTCACTACAGGGTACTCTGGAAACACCATATATTTT
-	TRBJ2-5	TRBV2	-	CASRRQETQYF	TGTGCCAGCAGGAGGCAAGAGACCCAGTACTTC
-	TRBJ2-2	TRBV10-3	-	CAISRDGTGTGELFF	TGTGCCATCAGCCGGGACGGGACGGGAACCGGGGAGCTGTTTTTT
-	TRBJ2-3	TRBV7-2	once	CASSSQGGTDTQYF	TGTGCCAGCAGCTCTCAAGGGGGCACAGATACGCAGTATTTT
TRBD2	TRBJ2-1	TRBV6-6	-	CASSPPVGLAGNEQFF	TGTGCCAGCAGCCCTCCCGTGGGACTAGCGGGCAATGAGCAGTTCTTC
TRBD2	TRBJ2-5	TRBV24-1	-	CATSDPGRGEQETQYF	TGTGCCACCAGTGACCCCGGGAGGGGTGAGCAAGAGACCCAGTACTTC
-	TRBJ1-4	TRBV7-9	-	CASSLVRGDEKLFF	TGTGCCAGCAGCTTAGTCAGGGGCGATGAAAAACTGTTTTTT
-	TRBJ2-5	TRBV9	-	CASSVTGGETQYF	TGTGCCAGCAGCGTTACCGGGGGAGAGACCCAGTACTTC
-	TRBJ1-2	TRBV29-1	-	CSVRSLRGSENGYTF	TGCAGCGTTCGCTCCCTCAGGGGCAGCGAGAATGGCTACACCTTC
-	TRBJ2-7	TRBV3-1/TRBV3-2	-	CASSLRTQFSYEQYF	TGTGCCAGCAGCTTACGGACTCAGTTCTCCTACGAGCAGTACTTC
-	TRBJ1-1	TRBV15	once	CATSRENRANTEAFF	TGTGCCACCAGCAGAGAAAACAGGGCGAACACTGAAGCTTTCTTT
TRBD1	TRBJ1-1	TRBV6-4	-	CASSGQGIGEAFF	TGTGCCAGCAGCGGACAGGGTATTGGTGAAGCTTTCTTT
TRBD1	TRBJ2-7	TRBV19	-	CASLGQDSYEQYF	TGTGCCAGTTTAGGACAGGACTCCTACGAGCAGTACTTC
TRBD1	TRBJ2-7	TRBV6-5	-	CASSYRRDRAYEQYF	TGTGCCAGCAGCTACAGGAGGGACAGGGCCTACGAGCAGTACTTC
TRBD1	TRBJ2-1	TRBV6-5	-	CASRPDGRGREQFF	TGTGCCAGCAGACCAGACGGCAGGGGGCGTGAGCAGTTCTTC
TRBD1	TRBJ1-2	TRBV27	once	CASRPTGPNYGYTF	TGTGCCAGCAGACCGACAGGGCCTAACTATGGCTACACCTTC
-	TRBJ2-3	TRBV28	few	CASSSMTQYF	TGTGCCAGCAGTTCGATGACGCAGTATTTT
-	TRBJ2-1	TRBV9	-	CASSYPGPGVGNEQFF	TGTGCCAGCAGCTACCCGGGCCCAGGAGTTGGAAATGAGCAGTTCTTC
-	TRBJ2-7	TRBV27	-	CASSLSWLSTYEQYF	TGTGCCAGCAGTTTATCGTGGTTAAGCACCTACGAGCAGTACTTC
TRBD2	TRBJ2-1	TRBV5-6	-	CASSLGAGGLDYNEQFF	TGTGCCAGCAGCTTGGGTGCGGGGGGGCTCGACTACAATGAGCAGTTCTTC
TRBD1	TRBJ2-4	TRBV6-2/TRBV6-3	-	CASSLRQGSRAKNIQYF	TGTGCCAGCAGCCTTAGACAGGGGAGCCGAGCCAAAAACATTCAGTACTTC
TRBD1	TRBJ1-6	TRBV5-6	-	CASSPRPGGISLNSPLHF	TGTGCCAGCAGCCCCCGACCAGGGGGAATCTCCCTTAATTCACCCCTCCACTTT
-	TRBJ1-3	TRBV3-1/TRBV3-2	-	CASSQSDTRNTIYF	TGTGCCAGCAGCCAATCCGACACGCGAAACACCATATATTTT
-	TRBJ1-2	TRBV9	-	CASSVDFQEFWGYTF	TGTGCCAGCAGCGTAGACTTCCAGGAATTTTGGGGCTACACCTTC
-	TRBJ2-5	TRBV10-2	-	CASSEETVYQETQYF	TGCGCCAGCAGTGAGGAGACAGTTTACCAAGAGACCCAGTACTTC
-	TRBJ2-7	TRBV24-1	-	CATSDIPGEQYF	TGTGCCACCAGTGACATACCGGGCGAGCAGTACTTC